This TCR beta chain is drawn from a study of T cell responses to AZD1222 COVID-19 vaccine (dated by TCRdb to the early 2020s). Turning to the overall study: Because spike-specific TCR depth and breadth did not differ between the two schedules, AZD1222 recipients who got a second dose at roughly 4 weeks were pooled with those who got a second dose at roughly 12 weeks. TCR sequencing covered 230 or so trial participants: nearly 210 given two doses of AZD1222 and 26 given two doses of MenACWY control vaccine. Enrollment into the trials was organized by age into subgroups of 18-55, 56-69 and 70-plus years, and those subgroups contained about 160, 30 and 59 TCR-sequenced participants, respectively. What the study reported, not specific to this receptor: Conclusions about previously exposed vaccinees are limited, since just a handful of AZD1222 recipients were seropositive for SARS-CoV-2 at baseline. Most participants were white British and females outnumbered males, and the authors suggested that clonal diversity may have been underestimated. A significant rise in spike-specific TCR breadth and depth was observed after two AZD1222 doses relative to day 0 and relative to MenACWY recipients. In the small 56-69-year group, the increase in depth fell short of significance, most likely because of low power. No day 14 peak-response samples were available, so repertoires were characterized only after the peak T cell response. Nearly half of unique spike-specific TCRs reportedly recognized epitopes outside regions mutated in the B.1.351 and B.1.1.7 variants. The whole spike protein was spanned by vaccine-associated CD4 TCRs, and dominant responses were seen in regions 160-218 and 743-854.

A single count supports this clone. Its antigen is still unknown. Qualities for individual bases were not recorded, and no much larger clone is one base off. This specimen's time point label, per the study, means: baseline before first vaccination. Vaccinee samples were obtained from the UK trials COV001 and COV002, which included a single-blind randomized controlled phase 2/3 trial of AZD1222 (ChAdOx1 nCoV-19) in healthy adults. Trial participant PBMC samples were collected at day 0 and day 28 after the second dose for TCRbeta chain sequencing. CDR3 length: 14 amino acids, cysteine to phenylalanine. Only the CDR3 part of the read is kept: 42 bases, read in frame from the first base. V and J are truncated by 5 bases and 2 bases respectively, leaving an intervening sequence of 13 bases. Via the germline V gene (reference sequence), CDR1 is MNHEY and CDR2 SMNVEV. The CDR3 regions of human TCRbeta chains were subjected to immunosequencing. Under the source paper's analysis protocol: Repertoire TCRs were checked for matches against a reference library of SARS-CoV-2-specific TCRs that had been generated using the MIRA antigen-specificity platform. Breadth meant the fraction of unique TCRs that were SARS-CoV-2-associated, whereas depth meant the fraction of total T cells that were SARS-CoV-2-associated. Using the MIRA data, each spike-specific TCR was mapped to the spike region that the TCR reacts to and placed in a CD4 or CD8 class. Log10-transformed breadth and depth values were compared by one-way ANOVA with Sidak's multiple comparisons tests. The table comes from immuneACCESS by way of TCRdb, which keeps in-frame sequences with V and J called. Part of the clones is missing from these tables; in studies checked, under half for an unresolved V gene and the rest for unknown reasons. From that table come the V and J calls and clone size; the DNA was used to work out D and trimming. For this sample there are about 96,000 clones; 70% to 90% appear just once. Of the sample, around 3% is held by the ten largest clones.

The TCR was taken from an adult in good health. Sequencing used peripheral blood, obtained on day 0 of AZD1222 vaccination. Recombination joined TRBV27 with TRBJ2-7; perhaps TRBD1 is the D gene, with 6 bases matching. At the DNA level, the sequence is TGTGCCAGCAGTAGAACAGGGTCTGCCTACGAGCAGTACTTC. It encodes CASSRTGSAYEQYF.